Listed below are T cell receptor beta chains from one sample, sequenced in a study of T cell repertoires in cytomegalovirus infection. TCRdb independently ran MiXCR on the reads; one entry per CDR3 protein. The table lists about 400,000 distinct CDR3 sequences, roughly 18% of them singletons. The sample consisted of PBMCs. The receptors shown here come from a human donor in good health (CMV status not recorded). Some clones in this sample may be carry-over from other donors' samples. Both conserved end residues are part of each CDR3.

TRBV7-9,TRBJ1-1,CASSIPGQGDQAFF
TRBV25-1,TRBJ2-1,CASSSTTVRSNEQFF
TRBV28,TRBJ1-1,CASSRTGDTEAFF
TRBV28,TRBJ1-4,CASSSQIGKLFF
TRBV7-8,TRBJ1-1,CASSSRQKLTEAFF
TRBV6-2/TRBV6-3,TRBJ2-1,CASSIGPRRGPYEQFF
TRBV11-2,TRBJ2-3,CASSSKYRGGDTQYF
TRBV11-2,TRBJ1-1,CASSFGGGEAFF
TRBV7-2,TRBJ2-7,CASSLSGTGAYEQYF
TRBV19,TRBJ2-7,CASRDRPSSYEQYF